This paragraph reports one TCR beta chain. This sample was taken from a study of CD8+ T cells in alopecia areata. On the study more broadly: People stayed on tofacitinib for 6 to 18 months, then stopped the drug for 6 months.

Treatment of the sample: oral pan-JAK inhibitor, 5-10 mg twice daily. Germline V gene sequence: CDR1 MGHRA, CDR2 YSYEKL. CDR3 length equals 16 residues. The V and J ends lost 0 bases and 3 bases, in that order; junction bases with no gene match: 4. Extracted from the samples, RNA was reverse transcribed into cDNA to serve as the sequencing template. TCRdb's copy holds only in-frame clones and misses some; the assay was immunoSEQ multiplex PCR. The sample includes 150,000 to 200,000 clones, around three fifths of them seen just once. This receptor was identified in a human donor with alopecia areata. This chain links TRBV4-1 with TRBJ2-3, with 9 bases fitting TRBD1. The source was CD4+ T cells sorted from blood, collected at week 4, from a patient treated with tofacitinib. This CDR3 is CASSQEQGARTDTQYF. The CDR3 nucleotides are TGCGCCAGCAGCCAAGAACAGGGGGCGAGGACAGATACGCAGTATTTT.